These T cell receptor beta chains were read from a single sample in a study of shared clonotypes between healthy human individuals. TCRdb keeps only in-frame clones here, not all; method: immunoSEQ multiplex PCR. The sample shows around 700,000 clones, about 90% of them seen only once. Sequencing input: naive CD8+ T cells sorted from blood. These receptors came from a man aged 30-40 years in good health. The CDR3 runs from the conserved cysteine through the conserved F or W. Fields, in order: J gene, D gene, clone size, V gene, CDR3 DNA, CDR3 protein. The D gene is left open where the match is weak. Only some rows state a clone size, as once, few, many or a class for expanded clones.

>TRBJ2-2|-|-|TRBV10-2
TGCGCCAGCCGATGGACAGAGAACACCGGGGAGCTGTTTTTT
CASRWTENTGELFF
>TRBJ2-1|TRBD2|-|TRBV27
TGTGCCAGCAGTTTAGACGGCGGGAGCTACAATGAGCAGTTCTTC
CASSLDGGSYNEQFF
>TRBJ2-1|-|-|TRBV7-8
TGTGCCAGCAGCTTACAAGTTAGCGGACCCTACAATGAGCAGTTCTTC
CASSLQVSGPYNEQFF
>TRBJ2-7|TRBD1|-|TRBV27
TGTGCCAGCAGTTTTGCAGGGGGCAGGTACGAGCAGTACTTC
CASSFAGGRYEQYF
>TRBJ2-5|TRBD1|-|TRBV2
TGTGCCACCCTAGACAGGGGGCGCGAAGAGACCCAGTACTTC
CATLDRGREETQYF
>TRBJ2-2|TRBD1|-|TRBV28
TGTGCCAGCCTAAAACCGGGACAGGGCTCGAACACCGGGGAGCTGTTTTTT
CASLKPGQGSNTGELFF
>TRBJ2-5|-|-|TRBV25-1
TGTGCCAGCAGTGTAAAGGACATCGGACAAGAGACCCAGTACTTC
CASSVKDIGQETQYF
>TRBJ2-7|-|-|TRBV19
TGTGCCAGTAGTAGACTGTTCCGGGACCTCCACTACGAGCAGTACTTC
CASSRLFRDLHYEQYF
>TRBJ2-1|-|-|TRBV27
TGTGCCAGCAGTTTATCTAGCGGAGACTCCTACAATGAGCAGTTCTTC
CASSLSSGDSYNEQFF
>TRBJ2-2|TRBD1|-|TRBV19
TGTGCCAGTAGCCCCAGGGACAGGGGGGGTGCCGGGGAGCTGTTTTTT
CASSPRDRGGAGELFF
>TRBJ2-7|-|-|TRBV29-1
TGCAGCGCTGCTGGGGTCGAGCAGTACTTC
CSAAGVEQYF
>TRBJ1-5|-|-|TRBV7-9
TGTGCCAGCAGCTCCGGGACGTCGGGCCAGCCCCAGCATTTT
CASSSGTSGQPQHF
>TRBJ2-1|-|-|TRBV20-1
TGCAGTGCTAACCTGATAGGTGAGCAGTTCTTC
CSANLIGEQFF
>TRBJ2-1|-|-|TRBV9
TGTGCCAGCAGCTTAAAGGGAGTTTCCTACAATGAGCAGTTCTTC
CASSLKGVSYNEQFF
>TRBJ2-7|-|few|TRBV7-9
TGTGCCAGCACCAGGACAGAGTCCTACGAGCAGTACTTC
CASTRTESYEQYF
>TRBJ2-2|TRBD2|-|TRBV27
TGTGCCAGCAGTTTACGCCCTTGGACTAGCGGGGCGAACACCGGGGAGCTGTTTTTT
CASSLRPWTSGANTGELFF
>TRBJ2-7|-|-|TRBV7-9
TGTGCCAGCAGCTTTAGCCGTAGCGGCTCCTACGAGCAGTACTTC
CASSFSRSGSYEQYF
>TRBJ2-5|-|-|TRBV19
TGTGCCAGTAGTATAAGGGGACATCTAATGGAGGAGACCCAGTACTTC
CASSIRGHLMEETQYF
>TRBJ1-2|-|-|TRBV6-4
TGTGCCAGCAGTGAAAGCCCGGGCCAGCTTTATGGCTACACCTTC
CASSESPGQLYGYTF
>TRBJ2-7|-|-|TRBV7-9
TGTGCCAGCAGCCTTGGACAAGGGCAGTACTTC
CASSLGQGQYF
>TRBJ2-7|-|-|TRBV29-1
TGCAGCGCGATGGCCCCGGGGACCTACGAGCAGTACTTC
CSAMAPGTYEQYF
>TRBJ1-4|TRBD1|-|TRBV28
TGTGCCAGCAGTTTGCACCGGGACAGGGGGCTATCTAATGAAAAACTGTTTTTT
CASSLHRDRGLSNEKLFF
>TRBJ2-3|-|-|TRBV7-2
TGTGCCAGCAGCTTGGTGACTGGCACAGATACGCAGTATTTT
CASSLVTGTDTQYF
>TRBJ2-2|-|-|TRBV29-1
TGCAGCGTCGAGGACGTGCCCGGGGAGCTGTTTTTT
CSVEDVPGELFF
>TRBJ2-2|-|-|TRBV6-6
TGTGCCAGCAGTTCCTTAAGAGGGGAGCTGTTTTTT
CASSSLRGELFF
>TRBJ1-5|-|once|TRBV5-3
TGTGCCAGAAGCGCCCAGAGACGAACCAGCAATCAGCCCCAGCATTTT
CARSAQRRTSNQPQHF
>TRBJ1-2|-|-|TRBV19
TGTGCCAGTAGTCACGCCTCCAGGGACAAGGTCAACGGCTACACCTTC
CASSHASRDKVNGYTF
>TRBJ1-2|TRBD1|-|TRBV4-1
TGCGCCAGCAGCCAAGCCGGGACAGGGGGAGGGTACACCTTC
CASSQAGTGGGYTF
>TRBJ2-1|-|-|TRBV4-1
TGCGCCAGCAGCCATATCCTTTTCAATGAGCAGTTCTTC
CASSHILFNEQFF
>TRBJ2-7|TRBD1|-|TRBV19
TGTGCCAGTAGTATGACAGGGGGCATCTACGAGCAGTACTTC
CASSMTGGIYEQYF
>TRBJ2-3|TRBD2|-|TRBV7-9
TGTGCCAGCAGCTACTTATCGGGAGGGTCTGATACGCAGTATTTT
CASSYLSGGSDTQYF
>TRBJ2-5|-|-|TRBV11-2
TGTGCCAGCAGCTCCAGGCCCTCGCGAGAGACCCAGTACTTC
CASSSRPSRETQYF